A selection of T cell receptor beta chains follows, all from one sample in a study of blood T cell repertoires in COVID-19. Assay: immunoSEQ multiplex PCR; the TCRdb copy retains only in-frame clones and omits some. Counted here are about 60,000 clones, around 89% occurring once; the ten biggest clones make up under 9.5%. Sequencing input: peripheral blood. These TCRs come from a human donor with active COVID-19. The donor label of this sample is uncertain. CDR3s include the opening cysteine and the closing phenylalanine or tryptophan. Each record gives: CDR3 length, V gene, clone size, J gene, CDR3 protein. Rows may omit the clone size; those that give it use once, few, many or a size class.

length: 12; V: TRBV7-2; size: NA; J: TRBJ2-7; CDR3: CASSSANYEQYF
length: 11; V: TRBV27; size: NA; J: TRBJ2-1; CDR3: CASPSPREQFF
length: 11; V: TRBV29-1; size: once; J: TRBJ2-1; CDR3: CSVEQYNEQFF
length: 17; V: TRBV7-2; size: NA; J: TRBJ2-1; CDR3: CASSPQTSGVSYNEQFF
length: 12; V: TRBV3-1/TRBV3-2; size: NA; J: TRBJ2-7; CDR3: CASSVTSYEQYF
length: 17; V: TRBV27; size: NA; J: TRBJ2-5; CDR3: CASSLAGPHIPQETQYF
length: 12; V: TRBV30; size: NA; J: TRBJ1-1; CDR3: CAWTSGGDVAFF
length: 13; V: TRBV12-3/TRBV12-4; size: NA; J: TRBJ2-4; CDR3: CASTSGGVDIQYF
length: 16; V: TRBV7-9; size: NA; J: TRBJ2-1; CDR3: CASSYRDRGPHNEQFF
length: 13; V: TRBV6-5; size: NA; J: TRBJ2-7; CDR3: CASRWAGNGEQYF
length: 13; V: TRBV13; size: NA; J: TRBJ1-1; CDR3: CASSLDMRTEAFF
length: 14; V: TRBV6-5; size: NA; J: TRBJ2-2; CDR3: CASRDGGVTGELFF
length: 14; V: TRBV6-5; size: NA; J: TRBJ2-3; CDR3: CASGVAGTPDTQYF
length: 17; V: TRBV6-4; size: NA; J: TRBJ1-6; CDR3: CASSLIRPERVKSPLHF
length: 14; V: TRBV5-6; size: NA; J: TRBJ1-3; CDR3: CASSFGTAGNTIYF
length: 13; V: TRBV12-3/TRBV12-4; size: NA; J: TRBJ1-1; CDR3: CASSLGGDTEAFF
length: 11; V: TRBV3-1/TRBV3-2; size: NA; J: TRBJ2-7; CDR3: CASWASYEQYF
length: 15; V: TRBV7-2; size: NA; J: TRBJ2-7; CDR3: CASSLKAGDRDEQYF
length: 14; V: TRBV5-4; size: NA; J: TRBJ2-4; CDR3: CASSRTGGEVIQYF
length: 11; V: TRBV20-1; size: NA; J: TRBJ2-3; CDR3: CSAREQDTQYF
length: 14; V: TRBV7-2; size: NA; J: TRBJ2-7; CDR3: CASSPPRGQYEQYF
length: 13; V: TRBV28; size: few; J: TRBJ1-1; CDR3: CASSLSSDREAFF
length: 15; V: TRBV18; size: once; J: TRBJ2-1; CDR3: CASSPGGGSYNEQFF
length: 16; V: TRBV27; size: NA; J: TRBJ2-3; CDR3: CASSFRRTSDIDTQYF
length: 18; V: TRBV6-2/TRBV6-3; size: once; J: TRBJ2-6; CDR3: CASSYSGTGVPGANVLTF
length: 14; V: TRBV19; size: NA; J: TRBJ1-1; CDR3: CASSIPGGLTEAFF
length: 17; V: TRBV1; size: NA; J: TRBJ2-1; CDR3: CTSSQEGLAGLYNEQFF
length: 15; V: TRBV15; size: NA; J: TRBJ2-3; CDR3: CATSRGGGGPDTQYF
length: 15; V: TRBV7-6; size: NA; J: TRBJ2-7; CDR3: CASSPGLSPTYEQYF
length: 14; V: TRBV5-1; size: NA; J: TRBJ2-3; CDR3: CASSPDWGTDTQYF
length: 15; V: TRBV6-2/TRBV6-3; size: NA; J: TRBJ2-7; CDR3: CASSYSNRDTYEQYF
length: 20; V: TRBV5-5; size: NA; J: TRBJ2-3; CDR3: CASSLVTGKGLAGALDTQYF
length: 16; V: TRBV5-8; size: NA; J: TRBJ1-2; CDR3: CASSLARPGDRYGYTF
length: 15; V: TRBV3-1/TRBV3-2; size: NA; J: TRBJ2-1; CDR3: CASSQVRGPYNEQFF
length: 15; V: TRBV28; size: NA; J: TRBJ2-1; CDR3: CASILTSGSYNEQFF
length: 15; V: TRBV6-6; size: NA; J: TRBJ1-6; CDR3: CASSPRRGQISPLHF
length: 14; V: TRBV5-1; size: NA; J: TRBJ2-7; CDR3: CASSLEGNSYEQYF
length: 15; V: TRBV28; size: NA; J: TRBJ2-2; CDR3: CASSRGAGESGELFF
length: 12; V: TRBV12-3/TRBV12-4; size: NA; J: TRBJ2-7; CDR3: CASSQTGYEQYF
length: 14; V: TRBV11-2; size: NA; J: TRBJ2-7; CDR3: CASSTQRSSYEQYF
length: 13; V: TRBV11-3; size: NA; J: TRBJ2-5; CDR3: CASSSGLGKTQYF
length: 12; V: TRBV6-2/TRBV6-3; size: NA; J: TRBJ2-7; CDR3: CASSHRSYEQYF
length: 15; V: TRBV5-4; size: once; J: TRBJ1-3; CDR3: CASSFRGAAGNTIYF
length: 15; V: TRBV5-1; size: NA; J: TRBJ1-1; CDR3: CASRGGKGPHTEAFF
length: 20; V: TRBV7-8; size: NA; J: TRBJ2-3; CDR3: CASSSSYGLAGGLSTDTQYF
length: 13; V: TRBV27; size: NA; J: TRBJ2-7; CDR3: CASSYGPPSEQYF
length: 13; V: TRBV11-3; size: NA; J: TRBJ2-5; CDR3: CASSLDSGQTQYF
length: 16; V: TRBV24-1; size: NA; J: TRBJ2-2; CDR3: CATTGAQSGNTGELFF
length: 17; V: TRBV9; size: NA; J: TRBJ1-6; CDR3: CASSATGGSPYNSPLHF
length: 10; V: TRBV20-1; size: NA; J: TRBJ2-5; CDR3: CSPVEETQYF
length: 15; V: TRBV5-5; size: NA; J: TRBJ1-1; CDR3: CASSFFRGWDTEAFF
length: 16; V: TRBV5-1; size: NA; J: TRBJ2-2; CDR3: CASSYRGSPVTGELFF
length: 16; V: TRBV3-1/TRBV3-2; size: NA; J: TRBJ2-5; CDR3: CASSPQIAGGQETQYF
length: 15; V: TRBV7-8; size: NA; J: TRBJ2-5; CDR3: CASTNPGTTQETQYF
length: 12; V: TRBV12-3/TRBV12-4; size: NA; J: TRBJ2-4; CDR3: CASSPRRGIQYF
length: 16; V: TRBV24-1; size: NA; J: TRBJ2-5; CDR3: CATSDPGTSERKTQYF
length: 14; V: TRBV24-1; size: NA; J: TRBJ1-2; CDR3: CATSDSARNYGYTF
length: 13; V: TRBV9; size: NA; J: TRBJ1-1; CDR3: CASSVGGYPEAFF
length: 14; V: TRBV5-1; size: NA; J: TRBJ2-3; CDR3: CASSLGSQRDTQYF